These 13 T cell receptor beta chains were sequenced from one sample in a study of blood T cell repertoires in COVID-19. TCRdb's table, derived via immunoSEQ multiplex PCR, lists solely in-frame clones and lacks some. The sample yields some 270,000 clones, just under 90% seen once. Sample: PBMCs or T cells enriched from blood (not recorded which). The receptors derive from a woman aged 30 to 39 with acute COVID-19.

This chain links TRBV3-1 (or the pseudogene TRBV3-2) with TRBJ2-2, with TRBD1 as a possible D gene (5 bases). Deletions cut 2 bases from V and 0 bases from J, with 10 bases between. This CDR3 is 16 amino acids long. In germline, CDR1 is LGHDT, CDR2 YNNKEL (reference sequence). DNA of the CDR3: TGTGCCAGCAGCCAAATGACAGCCGCGAACACCGGGGAGCTGTTTTTT. It translates to CASSQMTAANTGELFF.

The rearrangement links TRBV18 to TRBJ2-7, with 7 bases identical to TRBD2. Germline V gene data show CDR1 as KGHSH and CDR2 as LQKENI. The V gene end was trimmed by 2 bases and the J gene end by 0 bases; junction bases not matched to a gene: 7. The length of the CDR3 is 16 residues. CDR3 amino acids: CASSPNSGISSYEQYF. CDR3 sequence (DNA): TGTGCCAGCTCACCAAACAGCGGGATAAGCTCCTACGAGCAGTACTTC.

This chain joins TRBV19 and TRBJ2-1; 9 bases match TRBD2. The CDR3 is 18 residues long. V shed 0 bases, J shed 4 bases, and the junction held 10 bases outside the gene matches. The germline CDR1 and CDR2 sequences are LNHDA and SQIVND (reference sequence). DNA of the CDR3: TGTGCCAGTAGTATAGAGGGGCCTAGCGGGACCTTGTACAATGAGCAGTTCTTC. It encodes CASSIEGPSGTLYNEQFF.

The rearrangement uses TRBV24-1 and TRBJ1-5, with D perhaps matching TRBD1 (6 bases). The V gene lost 7 bases and the J gene lost 0 bases, with 9 bases spanning the gap. The CDR3 is 14 residues long. CDR1 is KGHDR and CDR2 is SFDVKD in the germline V gene. The CDR3 is CATSDRYSNQPQHF. CDR3 DNA: TGTGCCACCAGCGACAGGTATAGCAATCAGCCCCAGCATTTT.

V gene TRBV5-1 combines with J gene TRBJ2-5, with D possibly being TRBD2 (6 bases). The germline V and J ends were trimmed by 0 bases and 5 bases, with 8 bases remaining between them. CDR3 length: 13 amino acids. Germline V lookup: CDR1 SGHRS, CDR2 YFSETQ. The CDR3 spells CASSLAGGETQYF. The DNA of the CDR3 is TGCGCCAGCAGCTTGGCTGGGGGGGAGACCCAGTACTTC.

This chain joins TRBV7-9 and TRBJ2-2; D perhaps matches TRBD2 (5 bases). The CDR3 has 13 amino acids. Germline V gene lookup returns CDR1 SEHNR and CDR2 FQNEAQ (reference sequence). Written as DNA, the CDR3 is TGTGTCACGGACTCTCCAATTGCCGGGGAGCTGTTTTTT. Its protein is CVTDSPIAGELFF.

Written as DNA, the CDR3 is TGTGCCAGTAGTAAACAGGGGGCGTCGGGAAACACCATATATTTT. Translating gives CASSKQGASGNTIYF. The V gene is TRBV19, the J gene TRBJ1-3, with 9 bases that match TRBD1. The germline CDR1 and CDR2 sequences are LNHDA and SQIVND (reference sequence). V shed 4 bases, J shed 4 bases, and the junction held 5 bases outside the gene matches. This CDR3 is 15 amino acids long.

Of note for this clone: At the DNA level, this CDR3 is encoded by other sequences in the same sample as well. This chain links TRBV3-1 (or the pseudogene TRBV3-2) with TRBJ2-7, with 14 bases identical to TRBD2. This CDR3 has 15 residues. The trim removed 3 bases at V and 6 bases at J, leaving 4 bases unmatched. Germline lookup yields CDR1 LGHDT and CDR2 YNNKEL (reference sequence). Written as DNA, the CDR3 is TGTGCCAGCAGCCAGGGACTAGCGGGAGTCGGCGAGCAGTACTTC. This encodes CASSQGLAGVGEQYF.

The V gene is TRBV7-9, the J gene TRBJ2-2; D is perhaps TRBD2 (5 bases). CDR3 length: 15 residues. Trimming cost V 2 bases and J 6 bases, with 13 bases left between them. The germline CDR1 and CDR2 sequences are SEHNR and FQNEAQ (reference sequence). CDR3 sequence: CASSLFVGEPGELFF. The CDR3 region has the DNA TGTGCCAGCAGCTTATTTGTGGGAGAGCCCGGGGAGCTGTTTTTT.

V is TRBV6-5 and J is TRBJ1-5; no clear D. Trimming pared 2 bases from V and 6 bases from J, leaving 11 bases between. The CDR3 length is 14 residues. Germline CDR1 MNHEY, CDR2 SVGAGI. In nucleotides, the CDR3 is TGTGCCAGCAGTTACACGTCCGAGGGTCAGCCCCAGCATTTT. Encoded protein: CASSYTSEGQPQHF.

The CDR3 spells CASSSGTGSTVGNEQFF. CDR3 DNA: TGTGCCAGCAGCTCCGGGACAGGGTCTACCGTCGGCAATGAGCAGTTCTTC. V usage is TRBV5-4 and J usage is TRBJ2-1, with TRBD1 matching 9 bases. V trimming: 3 bases; J trimming: 6 bases; junction bases outside the gene matches: 13. Looked up from germline, CDR1 is SGHNT and CDR2 is YYREEE (reference sequence). The CDR3 totals 17 residues.

The V gene is TRBV4-3, the J gene TRBJ1-4; maybe TRBD1 (5 bases). CDR3 length: 15 residues. Trimming left V 1 base short and J 8 bases short, with 14 bases between. Germline CDR1 reads LGHNA; CDR2 reads YSLEER. CDR3 in DNA: TGCGCCAGCAGCCAAGCGGCAGGGAGGGACGAAAAACTGTTTTTT. This translates into CASSQAAGRDEKLFF.

This chain connects TRBV6-5 to TRBJ1-4; perhaps TRBD1 as D (6 bases). Germline CDR1 and CDR2: MNHEY and SVGAGI. The CDR3 runs 15 residues. Between the trimmed V and J ends, which lost 7 bases and 3 bases, there was a span of 15 bases. CDR3: CASNPGVGANEKLFF. Here the CDR3 DNA reads TGTGCCAGCAACCCAGGGGTTGGGGCTAATGAAAAACTGTTTTTT.